These 31 T cell receptor beta chains were sequenced from one sample in a study of cytomegalovirus exposure and HLA in healthy donors. The PCR ran on 60 Vbeta and 13 Jbeta primers. Profiled with immunoSEQ multiplex PCR; TCRdb holds only in-frame clones, not every one. The table has roughly 120,000 clones, 70% to 75% seen once. The sequencing sample was made of PBMCs. These TCRs come from a woman between 40 and 55 years old in good health and CMV-seropositive.

The chain recombines TRBV19 with TRBJ2-1, with TRBD2 matching 14 bases. The length of the CDR3 is 15 residues. Losses at the gene ends were 6 bases for V and 11 bases for J; bases not matched to a gene: 9. The germline gives CDR1 LNHDA, CDR2 SQIVND (reference sequence). This chain's CDR3 is CASRVTSGGALKQFF. In DNA, the CDR3 is TGTGCCAGTAGGGTGACTAGCGGGGGGGCCTTGAAGCAGTTCTTC.

CDR3 region: CASSLKGTANTEAFF. CDR3 nucleotide sequence: TGTGCCAGCAGTTTAAAAGGGACAGCGAACACTGAAGCTTTCTTT. The V and J genes are TRBV27 and TRBJ1-1, with 7 bases identical to TRBD1. V gave up 2 bases and J gave up 1 base; unmatched junction bases: 4. Per germline, CDR1 MNHEY and CDR2 SMNVEV (reference sequence). CDR3 length: 15 amino acids.

This clone was recorded a few times. The genes are TRBV14 and TRBJ2-5; D may be TRBD1 (7 bases). CDR3 size: 16 residues. Per the germline V gene, CDR1 is SGHDN and CDR2 is FVKESK. Trimming pared 2 bases from V and 2 bases from J, leaving 15 bases between. The CDR3 bases are TGTGCCAGCAGCCAAACACAGGGGAGGATGCAAGAGACCCAGTACTTC. Its translation is CASSQTQGRMQETQYF.

The chain links TRBV7-2 to TRBJ2-1, with 8 bases identical to TRBD2. V shed 6 bases and J 9 bases; nucleotides not matched to a gene: 10. The CDR3 covers 14 residues. Germline loops: CDR1 SGHTA, CDR2 FQGNSA. CDR3 nucleotide sequence: TGTGCCAGCAGGTCAAGCGGGGGTGGAGGTGAGCAGTTCTTC. This codes for CASRSSGGGGEQFF.

The chain links TRBV7-8 to TRBJ2-5; D unclear. V dropped 0 bases and J dropped 0 bases, with 8 bases sitting between them. From germline, CDR1 is SGHVS and CDR2 FQNEAQ. The CDR3 runs to 15 residues. CDR3 sequence (DNA): TGTGCCAGCAGCTTAGCCGAGGCAGACCAAGAGACCCAGTACTTC. This sequence encodes CASSLAEADQETQYF.

This sequence joins TRBV29-1 and TRBJ2-5; D call uncertain. This CDR3 has 13 residues. With 4 bases removed from V and 0 bases from J, the gap between germline ends came to 9 bases. Germline V CDR1 and CDR2: SQVTM, ANQGSEA. The CDR3 reads CSVAGAYQETQYF. CDR3 DNA sequence: TGCAGCGTTGCAGGCGCTTACCAAGAGACCCAGTACTTC.

J is TRBJ2-2 and V is TRBV2; D is possibly TRBD1 (5 bases). Deletions cut 5 bases from V and 4 bases from J, with 8 bases between. The length of the CDR3 is 13 residues. Germline V gene lookup returns CDR1 SNHLY and CDR2 FYNNEI. CDR3 amino acids: CASSRGGTGELFF. Here the CDR3 DNA reads TGTGCCAGCAGTAGGGGTGGCACCGGGGAGCTGTTTTTT.

This CDR3 is CASSPRGGSEKLFF. DNA of the CDR3: TGTGCCAGCAGCCCCCGAGGGGGCAGTGAAAAACTGTTTTTT. This rearrangement joins TRBV4-2 to TRBJ1-4; 7 nucleotides match TRBD1. CDR3 length: 14 residues. V shed 4 bases and J 7 bases; nucleotides not matched to a gene: 6. The V gene's germline CDR1 is LGHNA and CDR2 YNFKEQ.

The genes are TRBV7-9 and TRBJ1-5; 8 bases are a match to TRBD1. CDR3 length: 17 residues. V gave up 5 bases and J gave up 0 bases; unmatched junction bases: 9. Per the germline V gene, CDR1 is SEHNR and CDR2 is FQNEAQ (reference sequence). The CDR3 DNA is TGTGCCAGCAGCCGCGGGACAGGAGACTATAGCAATCAGCCCCAGCATTTT. Translating gives CASSRGTGDYSNQPQHF. Full variable domain (remainder filled in from reference TRBV7-9 and TRBJ1-5): DTGVSQNPRHKITKRGQNVTFRCDPISEHNRLYWYRQTLGQGPEFLTYFQNEAQLEKSRLLSDRFSAERPKGSFSTLEIQRTEQGDSAMYLCASSRGTGDYSNQPQHFGDGTRLSIL.

V and J are TRBV30 and TRBJ1-1; D unresolved. Germline lookup yields CDR1 GTSNPN and CDR2 SVGIG (reference sequence). V lost 0 bases and J 4 bases, leaving 9 bases between the germline ends. This CDR3 has 13 amino acids. CDR3 coding DNA: TGTGCCTGGAGTGTACAATTTGGCACTGAAGCTTTCTTT. Amino acid sequence: CAWSVQFGTEAFF.

This sequence joins TRBV6-5 and TRBJ1-2; 9 bases line up with TRBD1. J lost 5 bases, V lost 2 bases, and 6 bases had no gene match. The germline V gene encodes CDR1 MNHEY and CDR2 SVGAGI. This CDR3 spans 15 amino acids. The CDR3 reads CASSYTGQGWYGYTF. The CDR3 nucleotides read TGTGCCAGCAGTTACACGGGACAGGGATGGTATGGCTACACCTTC.

In this sample, this clone turned up once. An end of the junction does not agree with germline; a read error may underlie this. The chain recombines TRBV7-9 with TRBJ2-3; D not certain. Germline V gene lookup returns CDR1 SEHNR and CDR2 FQNEAQ (reference sequence). CDR3 size: 15 residues. The CDR3 sequence: CSSSLVRQQTDTQYF. CDR3 bases: TGTTCCAGCAGCTTAGTTCGACAACAAACAGATACGCAGTATTTT.

The chain joins TRBV4-1 to TRBJ1-2, with D perhaps matching TRBD1 (5 bases). Germline V lookup: CDR1 MGHRA, CDR2 YSYEKL. This CDR3 spans 15 amino acids. V was trimmed by 1 base and J by 7 bases, leaving 16 bases between them. CDR3 in amino acids: CASSQASGGPGGYTF. The CDR3 bases are TGCGCCAGCAGCCAAGCGTCCGGGGGACCCGGTGGCTACACCTTC.

The rearrangement uses TRBV14 and TRBJ2-3; the D gene is possibly TRBD1 (6 bases). The V gene's germline CDR1 is SGHDN and CDR2 FVKESK. The ends were cut back, 2 bases at V and 2 bases at J, with 17 bases in the middle. The CDR3 is 17 residues long. CDR3: CASSQLIGGYLTDTQYF. CDR3 sequence (DNA): TGTGCCAGCAGCCAACTTATAGGGGGTTATCTCACAGATACGCAGTATTTT.

The rearrangement links TRBV6-6 to TRBJ1-2; maybe TRBD1 (5 bases). CDR3 length: 13 amino acids. Germline V CDR1 and CDR2: MNHNY, SVGAGI (reference sequence). V lost 8 bases and J 5 bases, leaving 15 bases between the germline ends. The CDR3: CASHLDSHYGYTF. The CDR3 coding sequence is TGTGCCAGCCACCTCGACAGCCATTATGGCTACACCTTC.

The chain recombines TRBV25-1 with TRBJ2-3; 9 bases agree with TRBD2. From germline, CDR1 is MGHDK and CDR2 SYGVNS. The CDR3 consists of 16 residues. Trimming removed 3 bases from V and 4 bases from J; junction bases left unmatched: 8. CDR3 amino acids: CASSDSLRLAADTQYF. CDR3 DNA sequence: TGTGCCAGCAGTGATTCCCTCCGACTAGCGGCAGATACGCAGTATTTT.

The J gene is TRBJ1-5, the V gene TRBV4-3, with D hard to call. Between the trimmed V and J ends, which lost 1 base and 2 bases, there was a span of 9 bases. Germline V gene data show CDR1 as LGHNA and CDR2 as YSLEER. The length of the CDR3 is 15 residues. CDR3 in amino acids: CASSQGTAGNQPQHF. The CDR3 nucleotides are TGCGCCAGCAGCCAAGGTACTGCGGGCAATCAGCCCCAGCATTTT.

As regards this clone: A read error is possible here, since a much larger clone lies one base away. At the DNA level, this CDR3 is encoded by other sequences in the same sample as well. V and J are TRBV5-1 and TRBJ2-1; D remains unclear. The CDR3 loop spans 11 amino acids. Trimming removed 5 bases from V and 8 bases from J, with 8 bases in between. Germline loops: CDR1 SGHRS, CDR2 YFSETQ. The CDR3 spells CASSLTDEQFF. DNA of the CDR3: TGCGCCAGCAGTTTGACGGATGAGCAGTTCTTC.

V gene TRBV11-2 combines with J gene TRBJ1-1; D is undetermined. The V and J ends lost 0 bases and 7 bases respectively, with 12 bases between them. The CDR3 runs to 14 residues. Germline CDR1 is SGHAT and CDR2 is FQNNGV. CDR3 sequence (DNA): TGTGCCAGCAGCTTAGAATTCACAAATGATGAAGCTTTCTTT. Amino acids: CASSLEFTNDEAFF.

The chain employs TRBV6-5 and TRBJ1-2, with 9 positions matching TRBD1. Germline CDR1 is MNHEY and CDR2 is SVGAGI. After removal of 0 bases from V and 4 bases from J, the junction contained 0 bases not matched to a gene. The CDR3 length is 14 residues. In nucleotides, the CDR3 is TGTGCCAGCAGTTACTCGACAGGGGGCTATGGCTACACCTTC. Its protein is CASSYSTGGYGYTF.

This rearrangement joins TRBV5-4 to TRBJ2-7, with TRBD2 identical over 8 bases. The CDR3 length is 17 residues. V dropped 4 bases and J dropped 3; count of bases not matched to a gene: 15. CDR1 is SGHNT, CDR2 YYREEE, per germline (reference sequence). The CDR3 is CASSPSWGSGENYEQYF. In nucleotides, the CDR3 is TGTGCCAGCAGCCCATCATGGGGTAGCGGGGAGAACTACGAGCAGTACTTC. The entire variable domain, with the rest obtained from reference TRBV5-4 and TRBJ2-7, is as follows: ETGVTQSPTHLIKTRGQQVTLRCSSQSGHNTVSWYQQALGQGPQFIFQYYREEENGRGNFPPRFSGLQFPNYSSELNVNALELDDSALYLCASSPSWGSGENYEQYFGPGTRLTVT.

Of note for this clone: Germline and junction disagree at one end, which may indicate a read error. This rearrangement joins TRBV19 to TRBJ1-1, with 7 bases fitting TRBD1. The CDR3 is 13 residues long. Germline loops: CDR1 LNHDA, CDR2 SQIVND (reference sequence). The CDR3 bases are TGTGCCGGCGCCCCCTCGCGACAGGGCGCAAGGTCTTGG. The encoded protein is CAGAPSRQGARSW.

The table lists this clone with a count of one. The gene calls are TRBV21-1 and TRBJ2-3; the table's D call, TRBD2, was not checked against the DNA. TRBV21-1 is reported as a pseudogene. CDR3 length equals 18 residues. The CDR3 protein is CASTTGASGGISTDTQYF. DNA for the CDR3: TGTGCCAGCACCACCGGGGCTAGCGGGGGGATTAGCACAGATACGCAGTATTTT.

This sequence joins TRBV7-6 and TRBJ1-4, with D maybe TRBD1 (5 bases). Germline CDR1 SGHVS, CDR2 FNYEAQ. The CDR3 sequence is 15 residues long. With 10 bases removed from V and 5 bases from J, the gap between germline ends came to 20 bases. Written as DNA, the CDR3 is TGTGCCACTAAGCCGGGGGGGAGTGGGAATGAAAAACTGTTTTTT. It codes for CATKPGGSGNEKLFF.

The V gene is TRBV6-5, the J gene TRBJ1-1, with 10 bases matching TRBD1. The CDR3 totals 14 residues. Germline assignment: CDR1 MNHEY and CDR2 SVGAGI. The V and J ends lost 4 bases and 4 bases, in that order; junction bases with no gene match: 3. The CDR3 nucleotides read TGTGCCAGCAGTTCGGACAGGGGGGGCACTGAAGCTTTCTTT. Its translation: CASSSDRGGTEAFF.

In its sample, this clone was seen many times. The V and J genes are TRBV5-6 and TRBJ2-7; D may be TRBD1 (6 bases). V was pared by 0 bases and J by 0 bases, with 13 bases between. This CDR3 has 16 amino acids. Germline CDR1 SGHDT, CDR2 YYEEEE. The CDR3 sequence: CASSLGEGVFSYEQYF. The DNA of the CDR3 is TGTGCCAGCAGCTTGGGAGAGGGGGTGTTCTCCTACGAGCAGTACTTC.

The chain couples TRBV7-2 to TRBJ2-1; 10 bases are shared with TRBD1. Germline CDR1 is SGHTA and CDR2 is FQGNSA. The CDR3 is made up of 15 amino acids. The junction had 8 bases not matched to a gene; V was cut back by 5 bases and J by 7 bases. The CDR3 sequence: CASSPYRQGANEQFF. The CDR3 DNA follows: TGTGCCAGCAGCCCATATCGACAGGGGGCGAATGAGCAGTTCTTC.

Only a few counts were recorded for this clone. This chain links TRBV29-1 with TRBJ1-2; maybe TRBD1 (6 bases). This CDR3 contains 16 residues. The V and J ends lost 3 bases and 3 bases respectively, with 20 bases between them. Germline CDR1 SQVTM, CDR2 ANQGSEA. The CDR3: CSVDPSGGAKDYGYTF. CDR3 bases: TGCAGCGTTGACCCCTCGGGGGGGGCGAAAGACTATGGCTACACCTTC.

This chain joins TRBV9 and TRBJ2-1, with a weak D call TRBD2 (5 bases). The V end lost 0 bases, the J end lost 1 base, and 11 bases lay between the germline ends. Per germline, CDR1 SGDLS and CDR2 YYNGEE. This CDR3 is 16 amino acids long. This chain's CDR3 is CASSVVGGLSYNEQFF. Written as DNA, the CDR3 is TGTGCCAGCAGCGTAGTAGGAGGCCTTTCCTACAATGAGCAGTTCTTC.

The V and J genes are TRBV29-1 and TRBJ2-7; D perhaps matches TRBD2 (5 bases). Deletions cut 4 bases from V and 2 bases from J, with 12 bases between. The CDR3 sequence is 13 residues long. CDR1 and CDR2 from the germline V gene are SQVTM and ANQGSEA. The CDR3 is CSVAAGGPYEQYF. The CDR3 DNA reads TGCAGCGTTGCGGCCGGAGGCCCCTACGAGCAGTACTTC.

The chain combines TRBV28 with TRBJ1-1, with TRBD1 matching 8 bases. This CDR3 has 15 amino acids. Per the germline V gene, CDR1 is MDHEN and CDR2 is SYDVKM. Unmatched junction bases numbered 5, after V lost 5 bases and J lost 0 bases. CDR3 in DNA: TGTGCCAGCAGTCCACCGACAGGGGTGAACACTGAAGCTTTCTTT. Its translation: CASSPPTGVNTEAFF. Supplemented by reference TRBV28 and TRBJ1-1, the full variable domain reads DVKVTQSSRYLVKRTGEKVFLECVQDMDHENMFWYRQDPGLGLRLIYFSYDVKMKEKGDIPEGYSVSREKKERFSLILESASTNQTSMYLCASSPPTGVNTEAFFGQGTRLTVV.